A single T cell receptor (beta chain) is shown here with its context. These data belong to a study of blood T cell repertoires in COVID-19. How the authors handled the data: Amplification with reference gene primers provided the estimates of nucleated cell counts. TCRdb keeps only in-frame clones here, not all; method: immunoSEQ multiplex PCR. V and J calls and clone size follow that table, whereas D and trimming were derived from the DNA. The table records a few hundred thousand clones, about 87% of them present only once. The V end was cut by 2 bases, the J end by 9 bases, with 14 bases between. The length of the CDR3 is 14 residues. Per the germline V gene, CDR1 is MNHEY and CDR2 is SVGEGT.

The chain uses TRBV6-2 or TRBV6-3 and TRBJ2-1; weak D call: TRBD2 (5 bases). The sequence derives from a man aged 55 to 69 with acute or convalescent COVID-19. Sequenced: peripheral blood. Here the CDR3 reads CASSYVRGTGEQFF. The CDR3, as DNA: TGTGCCAGCAGTTACGTTCGGGGAACGGGTGAGCAGTTCTTC.